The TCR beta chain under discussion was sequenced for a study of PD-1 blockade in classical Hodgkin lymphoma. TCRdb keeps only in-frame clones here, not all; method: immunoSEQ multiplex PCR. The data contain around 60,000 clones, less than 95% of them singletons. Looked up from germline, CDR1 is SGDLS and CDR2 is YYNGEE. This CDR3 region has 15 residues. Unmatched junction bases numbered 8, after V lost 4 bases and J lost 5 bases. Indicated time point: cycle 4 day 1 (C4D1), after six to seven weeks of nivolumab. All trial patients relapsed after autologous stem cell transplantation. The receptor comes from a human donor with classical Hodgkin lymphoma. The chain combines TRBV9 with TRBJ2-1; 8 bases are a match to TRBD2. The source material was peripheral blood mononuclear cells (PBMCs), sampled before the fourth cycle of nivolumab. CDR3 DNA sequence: TGTGCCAGCAGCCCATGGGGTAGCGGGGACAATGAGCAGTTCTTC. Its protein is CASSPWGSGDNEQFF.